Here is one TCR beta chain with its context. This clonotype was recorded many times. Its antigen is still unknown. No quality values exist for individual bases; no much larger clone is one base distant. The source of the sample is a study of human T cells and chemical hapten exposure (dated by TCRdb to 2020 to 2022). Regarding the research as a whole: Libraries were pooled for sequencing, and variation in per-sample TCR yields was attributed mainly to small differences in library volumes within the pool. For every blood RNA sample, sequencing covered both the TCR alpha and TCR beta chains. This study followed changes in the peripheral blood TCR repertoire in vivo during primary and secondary sensitization of alopecia patients to the hapten diphenylcyclopropenone (DPC). What the research found in general, with its limitations: After repeated subsampling, changes were observed in the strength of the expansion versus patch-test correlation and in the threshold at which the correlation became significant. DPC sensitization did not change how many TCRs were above 1 in 1000 frequency, and no evidence was found of alterations in global repertoire structure.

The time point label of this sample denotes: healthy volunteer bleed at 6 weeks. Total RNA was isolated from unfractionated whole blood collected in Tempus Blood RNA tubes. About 5 healthy volunteers acted as controls for TCR sequencing and had blood drawn at day 0, 2 weeks and 6 weeks. The protocol used for the library was RACE. Sequencer: NextSeq 500. During library preparation, unique molecular identifiers were attached to individual cDNA molecules so that TCRs could be counted in a quantitative, reproducible way. Processing in the source paper ran as follows. The median number of TCRs per sample was 90,000 to 100,000, ranging from about 20,000 to 750,000. The Decombinator software suite was used to annotate the V, J and CDR3 of the TCR reads. Every sample was subsampled to the same number of TCRs (28,000) for the PS versus PT1 abundance plots. Expanded TCRs were defined as absent before sensitization and observed at least eight times at the 2-week time point. Starting from the raw public reads, TCRdb applied fastp trimming at Q25, assembled clones with MiXCR and retained in-frame beta chains. Each CDR3 protein gets just one entry, which takes the most common genes and DNA from the rows behind it. The V and J calls come from TCRdb's annotation, not from the publication. Counted in this sample were about 82,000 distinct CDR3 sequences; approximately 8.6% of them appeared once. About 1.4% of the sample rests with the top ten.

CDR1 and CDR2, per the germline V gene, are MNHEY and SVGAGI. The V end loses 6 bases and the J end loses 3 bases, and a stretch of 11 bases separates them. The CDR3 numbers 13 residues from cysteine through phenylalanine. Just CDR3 DNA is preserved here, 39 bases in frame from base 1. The source material was whole blood. The sequence is built from TRBV6-5 and TRBJ1-1, with TRBD1 tentatively as D gene (5 bases match). This clonotype originated in a male donor in good health. Some clones in this sample may be carry-over from other donors' samples. The sequence in DNA is TGTGCCAGCAGCTCAAGGGGAGACACTGAAGCTTTCTTT. This sequence encodes CASSSRGDTEAFF.